The subject of this entry is one T cell receptor beta chain. A few counts support this clone. Its recognized antigen is unknown. No base quality values were provided; no much bigger clone lies one nucleotide off. CD8 naive samples were CD45RO-negative cells positively selected for CCR7, giving a CD45RA+CCR7+ population that excluded TemRA cells. Donors were healthy HIV-negative adults with no recently reported acute infections or vaccinations. All donors were Caucasian adults living in Nashville, Tennessee, USA. Blood was collected by leukapheresis, and PBMCs were isolated by Ficoll-Histopaque density gradient centrifugation and then cryopreserved in liquid nitrogen vapor phase. Purity and quantity of every magnetically sorted T cell population were checked by analytical flow cytometry. Each sorted fraction had its genomic DNA isolated and then quantified by UV absorbance on a Nanodrop 2000c. These data originate in a study of shared clonotypes between healthy human individuals (dated by TCRdb to 2018 to 2021). With respect to the entire study: Two women and a few men aged 18 to 49 years were included in the cohort. Each donor's leukapheresis produced roughly between roughly 0.94 and 9.5 billion PBMCs. Libraries were prepared and TCR repertoires were sequenced by different laboratories using diverse techniques, in order to increase sequencing depth and limit assay-specific biases. For each donor, CD4 naive and CD4 memory were each run on three plates, CD8 naive on two plates, and CD8 memory on one plate. To estimate repertoire size and how much clonotype sharing occurs between individuals, the study deeply sequenced the blood TCR repertoires of about five healthy adults.

Using the deep immunoSEQ assay, multiplex PCR amplified TCR CDR3 regions from genomic DNA. Extracted genomic DNA from each cell subset was distributed evenly across all wells of several immunoSEQ 96-well plates, and each plate was treated as a replicate. For sorted subsets, about 210 ng of genomic DNA, equivalent to 25,000 to 35,000 T cell genomes, went into each replicate PCR. Purified libraries were measured with a Qubit 3.0 fluorometer, size-checked on a Bioanalyzer 2100, and measured again with the KAPA Library Quantification kit. Each immunoSEQ 96-well plate was sequenced on its own single-read 150-cycle Illumina NextSeq 550 flow cell. On the authors' methods: Because only junctional sequences without quality scores were contained in the immunoSEQ output, filtering matching that applied to full-length reads could not be performed. To assign V/J genes and CDR3, sequences were annotated against IMGT germline references using PyIR, a Python wrapper for IgBLAST v1.9. Reads were removed for weak V/J assignments (E-value above 1e-6), missing CDR3, stop codons, out-of-frame junctions, or ambiguous translated residues. V3J clonotypes were defined by identical inferred V gene, J gene, and CDR3 amino acid sequence. To compute the percentage overlap between repertoires, the number of shared unique clonotypes was divided by the size of the smaller repertoire. Three approaches were used to assess repertoire richness: RTK rarefaction, the Chao1 estimator, and Recon v2.1 estimates of unobserved clonotypes. Generation probabilities were computed with OLGA for all TCRbeta clonotypes obtained by the gDNA method from four donors. TCRdb limited this immuneACCESS table to in-frame rearrangements with V and J called. A share of clones is missing; checked studies link under half to unresolved V genes, and the rest is unexplained. The V and J calls and clone size were taken over from that table, and D and trimming were inferred from the DNA. The sample includes about 580,000 clones, with roughly 98% observed a single time. The ten largest clones take up 0.3% to 0.35% of the sample.

Summary of the overall study and its limitations: Sampling was restricted to blood, and TCR repertoires in tissue are likely to differ from TCR repertoires in blood. Roughly 5% of naive CD4, around 3.5% of naive CD8, roughly 2.5% of memory CD4, and about 0.4% of memory CD8 clonotypes were shared across a few donors. Naive subsets generally had larger estimated clonotype richness than memory subsets. Because the study included a small number of donors, the genetic and exposure-history diversity represented was limited. Compared with non-shared clonotypes, the clonotypes found in all four sorted-subset donors had higher generation probabilities. Pairwise subsampling indicated that sequencing depth was expected to affect the degree of clonotype sharing among donors. Even with the large sequencing depth, rarefaction of the sorted-subset datasets indicated that sequencing was incomplete.

The CDR3 starts with the cysteine, ends with the phenylalanine, and has 15 residues. The only DNA kept is the CDR3, 45 bases in frame from the first base. The CDR1 and CDR2 encoded by the germline V gene (reference sequence) are GTSNPN and SVGIG. The germline V and J ends show losses of 1 base and 4 bases respectively, and no gene match explains 9 bases of the junction. This TCR derives from a man under 40 in good health. Sequenced: naive CD8+ T cells sorted from blood. This sample's cell subset or site label indicates: CD45RA+CCR7+. This sequence uses TRBV30 and TRBJ2-7; TRBD1 matches 8 bases in the middle. The CDR3 reads as follows: CAWSAMGQVLYEQYF. The DNA sequence is TGTGCCTGGAGTGCTATGGGACAGGTCCTTTACGAGCAGTACTTC.